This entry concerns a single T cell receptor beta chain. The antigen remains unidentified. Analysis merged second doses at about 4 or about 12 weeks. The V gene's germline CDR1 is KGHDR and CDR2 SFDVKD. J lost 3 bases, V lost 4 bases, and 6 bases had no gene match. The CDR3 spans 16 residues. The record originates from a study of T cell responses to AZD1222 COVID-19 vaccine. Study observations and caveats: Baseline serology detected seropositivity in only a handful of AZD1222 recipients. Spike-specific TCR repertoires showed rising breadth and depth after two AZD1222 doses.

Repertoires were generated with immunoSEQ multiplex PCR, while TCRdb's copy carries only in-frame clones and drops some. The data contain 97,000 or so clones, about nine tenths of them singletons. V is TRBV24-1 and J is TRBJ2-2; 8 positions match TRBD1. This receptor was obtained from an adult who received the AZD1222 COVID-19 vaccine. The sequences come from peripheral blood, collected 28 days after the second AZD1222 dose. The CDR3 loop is CATSETGGMYTGELFF. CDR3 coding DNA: TGTGCCACCAGTGAAACAGGGGGAATGTACACCGGGGAGCTGTTTTTT.